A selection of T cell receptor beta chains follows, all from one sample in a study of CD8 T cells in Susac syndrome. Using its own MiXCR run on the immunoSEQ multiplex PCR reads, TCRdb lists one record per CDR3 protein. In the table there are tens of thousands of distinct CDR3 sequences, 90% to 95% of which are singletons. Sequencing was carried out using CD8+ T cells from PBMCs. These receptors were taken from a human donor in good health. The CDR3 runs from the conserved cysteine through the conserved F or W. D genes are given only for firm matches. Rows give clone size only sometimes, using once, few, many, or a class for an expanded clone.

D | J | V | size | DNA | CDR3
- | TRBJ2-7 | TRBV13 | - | TGTGCCAGCAGCTTTAGATCCTCCTACGAGCAGTACTTC | CASSFRSSYEQYF
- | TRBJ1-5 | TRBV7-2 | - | TGTGCCAGCAGCCCCGGACATCGGAATCAGCCCCAGCATTTT | CASSPGHRNQPQHF
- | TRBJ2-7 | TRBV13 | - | TGTGCCAGCAGCTTAAAAGGCGGGTACGAGCAGTACTTC | CASSLKGGYEQYF
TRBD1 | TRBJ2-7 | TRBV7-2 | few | TGTGCCAGCAGCGGAACGGACAGGGGTGGTTACGAGCAGTACTTC | CASSGTDRGGYEQYF
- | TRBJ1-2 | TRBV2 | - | TGTGCCAGCCGGGGACGGTCGTCCTATGGCTACACCTTC | CASRGRSSYGYTF
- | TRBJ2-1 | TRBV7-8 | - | TGTGCCAGCAGCTTAGGGGCGAATGAGCAGTTCTTC | CASSLGANEQFF
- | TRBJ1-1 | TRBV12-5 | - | TGTGCTAGTGGTTTAATGGGAGAAGCTTTCTTT | CASGLMGEAFF
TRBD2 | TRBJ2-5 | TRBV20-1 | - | TGCAGTGCTAGTGGCGGGAGGGCCCGGGAGACCCAGTACTTC | CSASGGRARETQYF
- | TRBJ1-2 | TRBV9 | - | TGTGCCAGCAGTCCCGCCGGAGCAGGAAACTATGGCTACACCTTC | CASSPAGAGNYGYTF
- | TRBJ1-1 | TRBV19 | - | TGTGCCAGTAGTATCGGACCTTCGCTGGGGAACACTGAAGCTTTCTTT | CASSIGPSLGNTEAFF